The 17 T cell receptor beta chains below come from one sample, sequenced in a study of blood T cell repertoires in COVID-19. The assay was immunoSEQ multiplex PCR, and TCRdb's table has in-frame clones only and misses some. The data contain approximately 200,000 clones, roughly 88% of them singletons. The sample consisted of peripheral blood. These receptors all stem from a woman in her 30s with acute or convalescent COVID-19.

Only one count was recorded for this clone. V is TRBV9 and J is TRBJ2-2, with D perhaps matching TRBD2 (6 bases). Germline CDR1 reads SGDLS; CDR2 reads YYNGEE. The ends were cut back, 0 bases at V and 8 bases at J, with 8 bases in the middle. This CDR3 spans 13 amino acids. The CDR3 sequence: CASSVGSGGELFF. DNA for the CDR3: TGTGCCAGCAGCGTAGGTAGCGGTGGGGAGCTGTTTTTT.

The chain has TRBV19 and TRBJ1-5, with D hard to call. V gave up 4 bases and J gave up 5 bases, with 18 bases separating them. This CDR3 is 16 amino acids long. CDR1 and CDR2 from the germline V gene are LNHDA and SQIVND (reference sequence). The CDR3 here is CASSSEVRSADQPQHF. In nucleotides, the CDR3 is TGTGCCAGTAGTAGCGAGGTCAGATCCGCCGATCAGCCCCAGCATTTT. Filled out from reference TRBV19 and TRBJ1-5, the complete variable domain reads DGGITQSPKYLFRKEGQNVTLSCEQNLNHDAMYWYRQDPGQGLRLIYYSQIVNDFQKGDIAEGYSVSREKKESFPLTVTSAQKNPTAFYLCASSSEVRSADQPQHFGDGTRLSIL.

The chain combines TRBV11-2 with TRBJ2-1, with D possibly TRBD1 on 6 matching bases. The germline V gene has CDR1 SGHAT and CDR2 FQNNGV. V was clipped by 5 bases and J by 4 bases, with 21 bases between them. This CDR3 has 17 amino acids. CDR3 loop: CASSQRTFGTFYNEQFF. CDR3 nucleotide sequence: TGTGCCAGCAGCCAACGGACATTCGGGACATTTTACAATGAGCAGTTCTTC.

This sequence joins TRBV11-3 and TRBJ2-1; 8 nucleotides align to TRBD2. The ends lost 3 bases at V and 5 bases at J; junction bases unmatched: 6. The CDR3 is 15 amino acids. Germline loops: CDR1 SGHNT, CDR2 YENEEA. CDR3 DNA sequence: TGTGCCAGCAGCTTCCGGGAGGGCCTAAACAATGAGCAGTTCTTC. This encodes CASSFREGLNNEQFF.

The V and J genes are TRBV10-3 and TRBJ2-1; 9 bases are shared with TRBD2. The junction had 5 bases not matched to a gene; V was cut back by 3 bases and J by 2 bases. In germline, CDR1 is ENHRY, CDR2 SYGVKD. This CDR3 is built from 16 residues. The CDR3 region is CAISESGLATYNEQFF. The DNA for the CDR3 is TGTGCCATCAGTGAAAGCGGACTAGCGACCTACAATGAGCAGTTCTTC.

The chain employs TRBV3-1 (or the pseudogene TRBV3-2) and TRBJ2-7; TRBD2 agrees at 15 bases. CDR1 is LGHDT, CDR2 YNNKEL, per germline (reference sequence). With 4 bases clipped from V and 10 bases from J, the junction kept 17 bases outside the gene matches. The CDR3 contains 18 residues. This chain's CDR3 is CASSREGIGTSGRSDQYF. The CDR3 bases are TGTGCCAGCAGCCGAGAAGGTATTGGGACTAGCGGGAGGAGCGATCAGTACTTC.

This clone was seen only a few times. The sample holds other DNA sequences that translate to the same CDR3. This chain uses TRBV30 with TRBJ1-1; the D is unclear. V lost 2 bases and J 0 bases, leaving 7 bases between the germline ends. The CDR3 consists of 13 residues. CDR1 is GTSNPN and CDR2 is SVGIG in the germline V gene (reference sequence). CDR3 sequence reads: CAWSRDLNTEAFF. DNA of the CDR3: TGTGCCTGGAGTCGAGATTTGAACACTGAAGCTTTCTTT.

This clone occurred once. This rearrangement joins TRBV9 to TRBJ1-1, with 9 bases aligning to TRBD1. The CDR3 totals 15 residues. V gave up 2 bases and J gave up 3 bases; unmatched junction bases: 5. CDR1 and CDR2 (germline): SGDLS, YYNGEE. The CDR3 coding sequence is TGTGCCAGCAGCGTTACAGGGGGCTCGGACACTGAAGCTTTCTTT. Translation: CASSVTGGSDTEAFF.

The chain combines TRBV5-4 with TRBJ2-3; TRBD2 agrees at 12 bases. This CDR3 spans 16 amino acids. Germline V lookup: CDR1 SGHNT, CDR2 YYREEE (reference sequence). V lost 4 bases and J lost 2; bases outside the gene matches: 5. The CDR3 DNA is TGTGCCAGCAGCCCTGGACTAGCGGGAAACACAGATACGCAGTATTTT. Its translation: CASSPGLAGNTDTQYF.

The chain combines TRBV5-4 with TRBJ1-2; 12 nucleotides align to TRBD1. J was trimmed by 4 bases and V by 4 bases; bases with no gene match: 8. Germline lookup yields CDR1 SGHNT and CDR2 YYREEE (reference sequence). CDR3 length equals 16 residues. CDR3 nucleotides: TGTGCCAGCAGCCCGCCGGGACAGGGGGCGAGCTATGGCTACACCTTC. Translation: CASSPPGQGASYGYTF. Based on the CDR3 plus reference TRBV5-4 and TRBJ1-2, the full variable domain is ETGVTQSPTHLIKTRGQQVTLRCSSQSGHNTVSWYQQALGQGPQFIFQYYREEENGRGNFPPRFSGLQFPNYSSELNVNALELDDSALYLCASSPPGQGASYGYTFGSGTRLTVV.

The chain combines TRBV27 with TRBJ1-1; D ambiguous. Trimming left V 7 bases short and J 5 bases short, with 23 bases between. The length of the CDR3 is 16 residues. Per the germline V gene, CDR1 is MNHEY and CDR2 is SMNVEV (reference sequence). The CDR3, as DNA: TGTGCCAGCAAAATCGACAAGGTAGGTAATTTTACTGAAGCTTTCTTT. This gives the protein CASKIDKVGNFTEAFF.

This chain connects TRBV20-1 to TRBJ2-7; D unresolved. The CDR3 covers 10 residues. V was clipped by 5 bases and J by 4 bases, with 6 bases between them. Germline CDR1 and CDR2: DFQATT and SNEGSKA (reference sequence). The CDR3 reads CSAGGYEQYF. The CDR3 DNA reads as TGCAGTGCTGGCGGTTACGAGCAGTACTTC.

The chain combines TRBV7-2 with TRBJ2-1, with D possibly TRBD2 on 6 matching bases. V was clipped by 2 bases and J by 4 bases, with 12 bases between them. CDR3 size: 15 residues. The V gene's germline CDR1 is SGHTA and CDR2 FQGNSA. The CDR3 region is CASSLTAGTYNEQFF. The CDR3 DNA is TGTGCCAGCAGCTTAACCGCAGGGACTTACAATGAGCAGTTCTTC.

The chain recombines TRBV30 with TRBJ2-7, with D perhaps TRBD2 (6 bases). CDR1 is GTSNPN and CDR2 is SVGIG in the germline V gene (reference sequence). Trimming removed 0 bases at V and 1 base at J, with 13 bases between. The CDR3 length is 15 residues. In nucleotides, the CDR3 is TGTGCCTGGAGTGTTTTTCGGGCGGGGTCCTACGAGCAGTACTTC. Translated: CAWSVFRAGSYEQYF.

About this clone: A read error may account for a junction end that differs from germline. The chain is built from TRBV7-7 and TRBJ2-3; D is unclear. The CDR3 is 14 residues long. CDR1 is SSHAT and CDR2 is FNYEAQ in the germline V gene (reference sequence). As DNA, the CDR3 is TGTGCTAGCAGCTCAACGACATTTTCCGATACGCAGTATTTT. This codes for CASSSTTFSDTQYF.

This chain joins TRBV2 and TRBJ1-1, with D uncertain. The CDR3 runs to 15 residues. Germline V gives CDR1 SNHLY, CDR2 FYNNEI. The ends were cut back, 2 bases at V and 3 bases at J, with 13 bases in the middle. This CDR3 reads CASSEFMGGYTEAFF. The CDR3 nucleotides are TGTGCCAGCAGTGAATTTATGGGAGGGTACACTGAAGCTTTCTTT.

This clone showed up just once. This rearrangement joins TRBV5-1 to TRBJ1-4; the D is unclear. The CDR3 covers 13 residues. Germline CDR1 is SGHRS and CDR2 is YFSETQ. Trimming pared 1 base from V and 8 bases from J, leaving 9 bases between. CDR3 sequence: CASSLLGEEKLFF. CDR3 DNA sequence: TGCGCCAGCAGCTTGCTGGGAGAGGAAAAACTGTTTTTT.